The 7 T cell receptor beta chains reported below all come from one sample, sequenced in a study of CD8 T cells in Susac syndrome. Random hexamers were used to reverse transcribe an amount of roughly 0.45 to 1 ug RNA. From the immunoSEQ multiplex PCR reads, TCRdb called clonotypes with MiXCR, one entry per CDR3 protein. The sample records 150,000 to 200,000 distinct CDR3 sequences, approximately 93% being singletons. Sequencing was carried out using CD4+ T cells from PBMCs. The receptor source for this set is a human donor with multiple sclerosis.

V and J are TRBV12-3 or TRBV12-4 and TRBJ1-5, with D possibly matching TRBD1 (5 bases). The CDR3 spans 16 residues. V gave up 7 bases and J gave up 0 bases, with 16 bases separating them. CDR3 sequence reads: CASTPFGGTSNQPQHF. Written as DNA, the CDR3 is TGTGCCAGCACTCCTTTCGGGGGGACTAGCAATCAGCCCCAGCATTTT.

V usage is TRBV12-3 or TRBV12-4 and J usage is TRBJ2-1; D is perhaps TRBD1 (6 bases). Trimming pared 5 bases from V and 8 bases from J, leaving 25 bases between. This CDR3 comprises 17 residues. The DNA of the CDR3 is TGTGCCAGCAGTGTCCGGACAGCAGCCCGGACCGGGGATGAGCAGTTCTTC. Protein: CASSVRTAARTGDEQFF.

V is TRBV20-1 and J is TRBJ1-5; maybe TRBD1 (5 bases). V was shortened by 5 bases and J by 7 bases, with 15 bases between the two germline ends. Per germline, CDR1 DFQATT and CDR2 SNEGSKA (reference sequence). The CDR3 is 13 amino acids. The CDR3 protein is CSAQPGTQQPQHF. For the CDR3, the DNA is TGCAGTGCTCAACCCGGGACCCAGCAGCCCCAGCATTTT.

The chain couples TRBV5-6 to TRBJ2-3; D is uncertain. From germline, CDR1 is SGHDT and CDR2 YYEEEE. Trimming removed 2 bases from V and 7 bases from J, with 8 bases in between. CDR3 size: 12 residues. The CDR3 here is CASSFKVHTQYF. As DNA, the CDR3 is TGTGCCAGCAGCTTCAAGGTTCATACGCAGTATTTT.

This chain links TRBV2 with TRBJ2-3; D is tentatively TRBD1 or TRBD2 (5 bases each). Germline V gives CDR1 SNHLY, CDR2 FYNNEI. The V gene lost 5 bases and the J gene lost 1 base, with 13 bases spanning the gap. The CDR3 runs to 15 residues. CDR3: CASSPRRGGTDTQYF. CDR3 nucleotides: TGTGCCAGCAGTCCCCGGAGAGGGGGCACAGATACGCAGTATTTT.

The chain is built from TRBV4-1 and TRBJ2-3, with a weak D call TRBD2 (5 bases). Trimming stripped 5 bases from V and 2 bases from J, with 11 bases between. This CDR3 spans 14 amino acids. Germline V gives CDR1 MGHRA, CDR2 YSYEKL. The CDR3 sequence is CASSGIAITDTQYF. The CDR3 region has the DNA TGCGCCAGCAGCGGAATAGCGATCACAGATACGCAGTATTTT.

This chain connects TRBV5-1 to TRBJ1-3; D unresolved. The CDR3 runs 13 residues. Germline assignment: CDR1 SGHRS and CDR2 YFSETQ. Between the trimmed V and J ends, which lost 0 bases and 4 bases, there was a span of 5 bases. The CDR3 nucleotides read TGCGCCAGCAGCTTGGAAGCCGGAAACACCATATATTTT. It encodes CASSLEAGNTIYF.